This entry lists 8 T cell receptor beta chains sequenced from one sample in a study of blood T cell repertoires in COVID-19. Using immunoSEQ multiplex PCR, the repertoire was profiled, and TCRdb retains in-frame clones only, with some absent. The profile covers about 160,000 clones, with around 82% appearing a single time and around 7% taken by the ten largest. Sequenced sample: peripheral blood. The receptors here all came from a middle-aged woman with COVID-19, enrolled during active disease.

The chain uses TRBV2 and TRBJ2-1; 9 positions match TRBD2. Trimming took 8 bases from V and 8 from J; bases not matched to a gene: 19. CDR3 length equals 17 residues. Germline V gene lookup returns CDR1 SNHLY and CDR2 FYNNEI. The CDR3 DNA sequence: TGTGCCAGCTGCGCTGGGCGGGAGGGCCTCAGAGGGGATGAGCAGTTCTTC. Translated, it gives CASCAGREGLRGDEQFF.

For this clone: The same CDR3 also results from other DNA sequences found in this sample. The gene calls are TRBV11-3 and TRBJ1-1; 7 bases agree with TRBD1. V lost 4 bases and J lost 2; bases outside the gene matches: 1. CDR3 length equals 13 residues. The germline gives CDR1 SGHNT, CDR2 YENEEA. The CDR3 protein is CASSSGGNTEAFF. DNA of the CDR3: TGTGCCAGCAGCTCAGGGGGAAACACTGAAGCTTTCTTT.

The chain combines TRBV3-1 (or the pseudogene TRBV3-2) with TRBJ2-5, with D possibly TRBD2 on 6 matching bases. CDR3 size: 15 residues. CDR1 LGHDT and CDR2 YNNKEL come from the germline V gene (reference sequence). Trimming left V 1 base short and J 5 bases short, with 14 bases between. CDR3 loop: CASSQVVTRPETQYF. The CDR3 DNA is TGTGCCAGCAGCCAAGTGGTGACTAGACCCGAGACCCAGTACTTC.

The CDR3 bases are TGCGCCAGCAGCCAAGCAGACGGTGGGGCGGGAGGACTGTTTTTT. Protein product: CASSQADGGAGGLFF. The rearrangement links TRBV4-1 to TRBJ1-4, with D perhaps matching TRBD1 (5 bases). V was pared by 1 base and J by 13 bases, with 19 bases between. This CDR3 contains 15 residues. From germline, CDR1 is MGHRA and CDR2 YSYEKL.

The V gene is TRBV14, the J gene TRBJ1-1, with TRBD1 matching 8 bases. The length of the CDR3 is 15 residues. V was pared by 2 bases and J by 4 bases, with 6 bases of the junction left unmatched. Germline V CDR1 and CDR2: SGHDN, FVKESK. The DNA for the CDR3 is TGTGCCAGCAGCCAACTTACAGGGGGTTTCACTGAAGCTTTCTTT. Translating gives CASSQLTGGFTEAFF.

The rearrangement links TRBV18 to TRBJ2-2; maybe TRBD2 (6 bases). Between the trimmed V and J ends, which lost 6 bases and 6 bases, there was a span of 14 bases. CDR1 and CDR2 (germline): KGHSH, LQKENI. This CDR3 spans 14 amino acids. CDR3 loop: CASSQLADAGELFF. The CDR3, as DNA: TGTGCCAGCTCGCAACTAGCAGATGCCGGGGAGCTGTTTTTT.

CDR3 DNA: TGTGCCAGCAGGCAGGGGCCTTCGAGTGGCTACACCTTC. Translating it yields CASRQGPSSGYTF. This sequence joins TRBV7-8 and TRBJ1-2, with D maybe TRBD1 (6 bases). The CDR3 runs 13 residues. Germline V CDR1 and CDR2: SGHVS, FQNEAQ. Trimming left V 6 bases short and J 7 bases short, with 15 bases between.

This clone has only a few counts. The gene calls are TRBV15 and TRBJ2-2, with 10 bases that match TRBD2. From germline, CDR1 is LNHNV and CDR2 YYDKDF (reference sequence). CDR3 length: 14 residues. The V segment lost 2 bases and the J segment 6 bases; nucleotides outside the gene matches: 0. CDR3 sequence reads: CATSRLAGAGELFF. The CDR3 coding sequence is TGTGCCACCAGCAGACTAGCGGGGGCCGGGGAGCTGTTTTTT. Complete variable domain (other parts from reference TRBV15 and TRBJ2-2): DAMVIQNPRYQVTQFGKPVTLSCSQTLNHNVMYWYQQKSSQAPKLLFHYYDKDFNNEADTPDNFQSRRPNTSFCFLDIRSPGLGDTAMYLCATSRLAGAGELFFGEGSRLTVL.